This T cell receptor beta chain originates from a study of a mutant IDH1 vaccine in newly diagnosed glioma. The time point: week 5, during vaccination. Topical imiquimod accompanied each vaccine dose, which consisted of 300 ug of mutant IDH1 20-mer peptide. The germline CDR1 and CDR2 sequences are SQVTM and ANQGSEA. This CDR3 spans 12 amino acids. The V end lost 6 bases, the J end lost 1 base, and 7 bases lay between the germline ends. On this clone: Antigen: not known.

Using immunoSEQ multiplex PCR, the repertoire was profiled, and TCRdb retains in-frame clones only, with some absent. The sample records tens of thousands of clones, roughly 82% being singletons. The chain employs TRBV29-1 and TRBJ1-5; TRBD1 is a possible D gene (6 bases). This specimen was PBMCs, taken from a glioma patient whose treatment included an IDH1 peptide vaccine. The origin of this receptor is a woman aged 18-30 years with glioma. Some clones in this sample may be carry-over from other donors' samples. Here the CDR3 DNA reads TGCAGCGTGGGACAAAGCAATCAGCCCCAGCATTTT. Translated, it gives CSVGQSNQPQHF.